The TCR beta chain under discussion was sequenced for a study of CXCR3-negative and CXCR3-positive naive CD8 T cells. This CDR3 spans 16 amino acids. Germline CDR1 reads SEHNR; CDR2 reads FQNEAQ (reference sequence). All TRB cDNA libraries came from 5' RACE performed with UMI labels. One entry per CDR3 protein, without DNA, is what TCRdb gives after re-calling the 5' RACE reads. The specimen's table records about 130,000 distinct CDR3 sequences. Points from the study as a whole: With respect to TRBV-TRBJ usage, naive CXCR3-negative and CXCR3-positive cells were similar; memory differed. Similar levels of surface CD5 were seen between naive subsets; TCR strength was inferred from TRB CDR3 properties.

A remark on this clonotype: Its antigen is as yet unknown.

The clonotype was recovered from a human donor in good health. Some clones in this sample may be carry-over from other donors' samples. This chain uses TRBV7-9 with TRBJ2-3; there is no DNA to check the TCRdb D call of TRBD1. Sequencing input: naive CXCR3- CD8+ T cells from blood. Subset meaning: CD45RO-CCR7+CD27+CD95- naive CD8+ T cells lacking CXCR3 (TNR3-). CDR3 region: CASSLVPSGSADTQYF.